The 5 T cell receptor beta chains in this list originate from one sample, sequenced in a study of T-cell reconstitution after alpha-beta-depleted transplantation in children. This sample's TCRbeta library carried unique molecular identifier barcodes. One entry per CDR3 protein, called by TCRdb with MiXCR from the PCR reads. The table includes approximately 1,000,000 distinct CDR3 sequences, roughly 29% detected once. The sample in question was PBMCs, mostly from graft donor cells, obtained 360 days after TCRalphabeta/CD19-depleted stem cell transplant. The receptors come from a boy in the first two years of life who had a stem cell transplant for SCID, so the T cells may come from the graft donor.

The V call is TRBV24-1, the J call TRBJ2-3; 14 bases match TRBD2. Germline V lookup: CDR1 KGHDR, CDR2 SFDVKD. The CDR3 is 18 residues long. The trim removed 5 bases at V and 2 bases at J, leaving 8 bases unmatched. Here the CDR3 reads CATSGPRTSGGLTDTQYF. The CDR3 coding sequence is TGTGCCACCAGTGGCCCGAGGACTAGCGGGGGGCTCACAGATACGCAGTATTTT.

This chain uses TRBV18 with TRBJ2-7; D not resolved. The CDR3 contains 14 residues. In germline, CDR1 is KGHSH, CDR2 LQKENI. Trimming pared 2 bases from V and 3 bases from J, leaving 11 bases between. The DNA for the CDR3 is TGTGCCAGCTCACCAGTTCCAGGATTCTACGAGCAGTACTTC. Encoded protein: CASSPVPGFYEQYF.

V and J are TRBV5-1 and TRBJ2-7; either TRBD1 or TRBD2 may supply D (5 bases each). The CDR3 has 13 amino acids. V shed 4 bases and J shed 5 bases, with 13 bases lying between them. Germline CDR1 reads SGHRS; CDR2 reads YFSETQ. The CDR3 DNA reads TGCGCCAGCAGCCTCGGGGTGGGGGACGAGCAGTACTTC. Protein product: CASSLGVGDEQYF.

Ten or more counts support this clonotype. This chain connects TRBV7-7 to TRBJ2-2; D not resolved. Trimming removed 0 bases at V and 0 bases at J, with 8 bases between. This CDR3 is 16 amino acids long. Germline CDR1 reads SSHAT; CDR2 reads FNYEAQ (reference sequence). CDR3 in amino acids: CASSLAPGSNTGELFF. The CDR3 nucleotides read TGTGCCAGCAGCTTAGCGCCCGGTTCGAACACCGGGGAGCTGTTTTTT.

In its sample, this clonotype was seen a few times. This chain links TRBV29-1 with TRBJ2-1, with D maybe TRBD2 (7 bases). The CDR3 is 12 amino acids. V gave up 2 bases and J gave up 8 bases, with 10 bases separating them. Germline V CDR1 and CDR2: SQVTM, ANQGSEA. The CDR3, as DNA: TGCAGCGTTGAATACGGGGGGCATGAGCAGTTCTTC. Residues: CSVEYGGHEQFF.